This T cell receptor beta chain was identified during a study of blood T cell repertoires in COVID-19 (dated by TCRdb to about 2020). Broadly, across the study: The collaborator samples originated in the United States, Italy and Spain and spanned the acute and convalescent phases of COVID-19. Where available, HLA class I and class II types were taken from metadata supplied by the sample provider and were not determined by assay-based typing. The sample metadata nearly always contained a de-identified subject ID, COVID-19 status, age in years and sex. The samples were drawn from the first 160 participants of the ongoing ImmuneRACE study and from 1,200 or so subjects provided by 6 global collaborators. The repertoires were released in a freely available public database intended as a resource for research on the immune response to SARS-CoV-2. The prospective study material was composed of cDNA or gDNA derived from T cells, B-cell-depleted T cells, or PBMCs. Deeply sampled blood TCRbeta repertoires from subjects exposed to, actively infected with, or recovered from COVID-19 were included in the dataset. The full study reports these points: How much clinical and demographic metadata was included differed by source and by participant, and the metadata was provided uncurated.

TCRbeta CDR3 regions were amplified from genomic DNA using the immunoSEQ Assay, a bias-controlled multiplex PCR. Regarding the original processing steps: Within the assay, amplification of reference gene primers was used to estimate how many nucleated cells each sample contained. To quantify the absolute abundance of each unique TCRbeta CDR3 rearrangement, sequence reads were collapsed and filtered. For each sample, productive Simpson clonality was calculated as the square root of Simpson's diversity index over productive rearrangements. The source is immuneACCESS, and TCRdb retained only in-frame sequences with V and J called. Part of the clones is not carried over; for the studies checked, unresolved V genes explain less than half of this, and the remainder is unexplained. V, J and clone size reflect that table, while D and trimming were determined from the DNA. The sample table shows 60,000 to 75,000 clones, and around 87% are seen once. The ten top clones hold roughly 3.9% of the sample.

The collaborating institutions used their own protocols to collect whole blood in K2EDTA tubes. For TCRbeta analysis, collaborators shipped samples as frozen whole blood, isolated PBMCs, or DNA extracted from either of those sample types. Of note for this clone: There is no known antigen for this receptor. The record has no base qualities; no much larger clone is one base away.

Trimming takes 5 bases off V and 3 bases off J; junction bases not matched to a gene: 4. The CDR3 runs 13 amino acids, cysteine and phenylalanine included. The CDR3 DNA has 39 bases and is translated from base 1. Reading the germline V gene gives CDR1 MNHEY and CDR2 SVGAGI. Input material: peripheral blood. The TCR sequence derives from a man between 70 and 80 years old with active COVID-19. The chain links TRBV6-5 with TRBJ2-7; TRBD1 aligns with 7 central bases. Here the CDR3 is given as CASSPRGLYEQYF. DNA sequence: TGTGCCAGCAGTCCTAGGGGGCTCTACGAGCAGTACTTC.